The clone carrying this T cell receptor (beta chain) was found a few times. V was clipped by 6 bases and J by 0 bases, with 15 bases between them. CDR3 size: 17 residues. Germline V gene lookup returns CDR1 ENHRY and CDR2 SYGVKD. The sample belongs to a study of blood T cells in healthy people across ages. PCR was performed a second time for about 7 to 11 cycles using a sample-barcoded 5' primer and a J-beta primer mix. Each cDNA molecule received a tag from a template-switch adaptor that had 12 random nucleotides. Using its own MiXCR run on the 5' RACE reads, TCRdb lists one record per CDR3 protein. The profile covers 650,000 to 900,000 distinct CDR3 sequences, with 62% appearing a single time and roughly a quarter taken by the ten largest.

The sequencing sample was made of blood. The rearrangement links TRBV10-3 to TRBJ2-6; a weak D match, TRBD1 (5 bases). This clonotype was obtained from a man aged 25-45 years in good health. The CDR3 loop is CAISAWGPSSGANVLTF. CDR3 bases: TGTGCCATCAGCGCCTGGGGCCCCAGCTCTGGGGCCAACGTCCTGACTTTC.